This T cell receptor (beta chain) was observed in a study of shared clonotypes between healthy human individuals. Replicate sorted-subset PCRs were loaded with around 220 ng DNA, approximately 31,000 T cell genomes. Clones were sequenced by immunoSEQ multiplex PCR, and TCRdb holds only the in-frame ones, with some missing. The sample comprises 110,000 or so clones, approximately 70% of which are singletons, and approximately 25% rests with the top ten. Whole-study findings and limits: Blood was the only sampled material, and tissue repertoires likely differ.

The V gene's germline CDR1 is MNHNS and CDR2 SASEGT. The CDR3 has 15 residues. A note on this clone: What it recognizes is unknown.

Sequenced sample: memory CD8+ T cells sorted from blood. Subset indicated: CD45RO+ cells pooled with CCR7-negative TemRA cells. The TCR sequence derives from a woman aged 25-40 years in good health. This chain joins TRBV6-1 and TRBJ2-5, with a tentative D call TRBD2 (5 bases). The J call is uncertain, as TRBJ2-7 better fits the DNA end. The CDR3 region is CASSDRWKGAYEQYF. The CDR3 DNA follows: TGTGCCAGCAGTGATAGGTGGAAGGGAGCGTACGAGCAGTACTTC.